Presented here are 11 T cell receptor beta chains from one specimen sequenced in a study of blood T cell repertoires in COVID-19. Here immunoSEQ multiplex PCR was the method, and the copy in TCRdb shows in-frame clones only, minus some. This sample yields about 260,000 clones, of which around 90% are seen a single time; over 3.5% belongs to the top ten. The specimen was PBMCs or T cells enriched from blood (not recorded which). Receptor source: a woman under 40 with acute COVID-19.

CDR3 DNA: TGTGCCTGCACGGGGGCCAACGTCCTGACTTTC. This codes for CACTGANVLTF. The chain recombines TRBV12-3 or TRBV12-4 with TRBJ2-6; D is unclear. The CDR3 is 11 residues long. V lost 11 bases and J lost 4, with 6 bases in between.

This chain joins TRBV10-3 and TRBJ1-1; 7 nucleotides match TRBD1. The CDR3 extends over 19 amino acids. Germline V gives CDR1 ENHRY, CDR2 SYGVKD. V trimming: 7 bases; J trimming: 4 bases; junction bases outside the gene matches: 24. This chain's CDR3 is CAITTSSPRQGRWSTEAFF. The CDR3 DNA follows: TGTGCCATCACGACGTCCTCACCGAGACAGGGTAGATGGAGCACTGAAGCTTTCTTT.

The CDR3 DNA reads as TGCAGCGTTGAAGGAGATCAAGAGACCCAGTACTTC. This sequence encodes CSVEGDQETQYF. This chain links TRBV29-1 with TRBJ2-5; unclear D gene. The germline V gene encodes CDR1 SQVTM and CDR2 ANQGSEA. V was clipped by 1 base and J by 2 bases, with 5 bases between them. The CDR3 length is 12 residues. Filled out from reference TRBV29-1 and TRBJ2-5, the complete variable domain reads SAVISQKPSRDICQRGTSLTIQCQVDSQVTMMFWYRQQPGQSLTLIATANQGSEATYESGFVIDKFPISRPNLTFSTLTVSNMSPEDSSIYLCSVEGDQETQYFGPGTRLLVL.

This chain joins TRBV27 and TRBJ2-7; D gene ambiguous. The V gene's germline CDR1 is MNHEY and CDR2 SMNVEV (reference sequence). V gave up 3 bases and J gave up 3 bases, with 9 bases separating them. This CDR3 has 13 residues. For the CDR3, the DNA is TGTGCCAGCAGTTTTGGATCGGGCTACGAGCAGTACTTC. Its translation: CASSFGSGYEQYF.

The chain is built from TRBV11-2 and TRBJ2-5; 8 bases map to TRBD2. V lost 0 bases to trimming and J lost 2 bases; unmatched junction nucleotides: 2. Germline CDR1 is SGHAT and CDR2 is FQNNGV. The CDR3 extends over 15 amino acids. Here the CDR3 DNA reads TGTGCCAGCAGCTTAGAAAGACTAGCGCAAGAGACCCAGTACTTC. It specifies CASSLERLAQETQYF. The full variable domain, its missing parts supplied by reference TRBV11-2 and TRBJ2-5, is EAGVAQSPRYKIIEKRQSVAFWCNPISGHATLYWYQQILGQGPKLLIQFQNNGVVDDSQLPKDRFSAERLKGVDSTLKIQPAKLEDSAVYLCASSLERLAQETQYFGPGTRLLVL.

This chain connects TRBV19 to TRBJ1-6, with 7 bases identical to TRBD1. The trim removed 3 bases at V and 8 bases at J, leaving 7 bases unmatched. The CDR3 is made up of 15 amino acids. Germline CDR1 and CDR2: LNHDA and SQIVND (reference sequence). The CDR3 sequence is CASSMSGQDDSPLHF. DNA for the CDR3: TGTGCCAGTAGTATGAGTGGACAGGACGATTCACCCCTCCACTTT.

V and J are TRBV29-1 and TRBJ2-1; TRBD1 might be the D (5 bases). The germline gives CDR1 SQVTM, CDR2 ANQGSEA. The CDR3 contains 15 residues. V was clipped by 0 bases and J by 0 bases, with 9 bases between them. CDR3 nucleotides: TGCAGCGTTGAAGACAGGGCTTTCTCCTACAATGAGCAGTTCTTC. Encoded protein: CSVEDRAFSYNEQFF.

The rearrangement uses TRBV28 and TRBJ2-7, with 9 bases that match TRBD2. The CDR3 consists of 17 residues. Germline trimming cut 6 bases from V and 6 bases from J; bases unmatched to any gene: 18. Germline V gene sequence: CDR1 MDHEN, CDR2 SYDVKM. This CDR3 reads CASSFAWASGKLGEQYF. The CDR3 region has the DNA TGTGCCAGCAGCTTTGCCTGGGCTAGCGGGAAGTTAGGCGAGCAGTACTTC.

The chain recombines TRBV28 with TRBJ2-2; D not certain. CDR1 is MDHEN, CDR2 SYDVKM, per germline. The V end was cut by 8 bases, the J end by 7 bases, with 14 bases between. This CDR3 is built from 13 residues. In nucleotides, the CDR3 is TGTGCCAGCGTTGCCGGAGACCACGGGGAGCTGTTTTTT. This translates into CASVAGDHGELFF.

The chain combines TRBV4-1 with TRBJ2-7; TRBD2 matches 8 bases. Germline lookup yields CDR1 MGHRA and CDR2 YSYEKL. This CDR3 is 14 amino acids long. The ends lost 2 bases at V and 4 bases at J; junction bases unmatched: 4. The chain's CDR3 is CASSQSEREYEQYF. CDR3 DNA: TGCGCCAGCAGCCAAAGCGAGCGGGAGTACGAGCAGTACTTC.

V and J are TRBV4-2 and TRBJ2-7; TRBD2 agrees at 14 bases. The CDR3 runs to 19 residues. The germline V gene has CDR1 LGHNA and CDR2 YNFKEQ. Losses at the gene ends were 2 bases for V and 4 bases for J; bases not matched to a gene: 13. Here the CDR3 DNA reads TGTGCCAGCAGCCAACTGGGACTAGCGGGAGTGGGGGCGGGGTACGAGCAGTACTTC. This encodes CASSQLGLAGVGAGYEQYF.